Shown below are 3 T cell receptor beta chains from a single sample sequenced in a study of cytomegalovirus exposure and HLA in healthy donors. A multiplex PCR was run with 60 Vbeta primers and 13 Jbeta primers. TCRdb keeps only in-frame clones here, not all; method: immunoSEQ multiplex PCR. This sample yields around 130,000 clones, of which more than 8% are seen a single time; 5.5% belongs to the top ten. The sequenced sample consisted of PBMCs. The origin of the receptors is a man aged 40-50 years in good health and CMV-seronegative.

In nucleotides, the CDR3 is TGTGCCAGCAGCTTGGAGCGAGGAAGTTCTAGCACAGATACGCAGTATTTT. This translates into CASSLERGSSSTDTQYF. The chain recombines TRBV5-8 with TRBJ2-3; D unresolved. Germline loops: CDR1 SGHTS, CDR2 YDEGEE. This CDR3 region has 17 residues. Deletions cut 0 bases from V and 0 bases from J, with 14 bases between.

The chain has TRBV9 and TRBJ1-1; a weak D match, TRBD1 (6 bases). This CDR3 spans 15 amino acids. The germline V gene has CDR1 SGDLS and CDR2 YYNGEE. Trimming removed 0 bases from V and 3 bases from J, with 12 bases in between. As DNA, the CDR3 is TGTGCCAGCAGCGTAGACCAGGACAGAGACACTGAAGCTTTCTTT. Residues: CASSVDQDRDTEAFF.

Only a few counts were recorded for this clone. The CDR3 DNA is TGTGCCAGCAGTTACGGGAGGTCACCCCTCCACTTT. Translation: CASSYGRSPLHF. The chain has TRBV6-5 and TRBJ1-6; D unresolved. The CDR3 has 12 residues. V was cut by 2 bases and J by 10 bases, with 6 bases left in between. CDR1 and CDR2 (germline): MNHEY, SVGAGI.